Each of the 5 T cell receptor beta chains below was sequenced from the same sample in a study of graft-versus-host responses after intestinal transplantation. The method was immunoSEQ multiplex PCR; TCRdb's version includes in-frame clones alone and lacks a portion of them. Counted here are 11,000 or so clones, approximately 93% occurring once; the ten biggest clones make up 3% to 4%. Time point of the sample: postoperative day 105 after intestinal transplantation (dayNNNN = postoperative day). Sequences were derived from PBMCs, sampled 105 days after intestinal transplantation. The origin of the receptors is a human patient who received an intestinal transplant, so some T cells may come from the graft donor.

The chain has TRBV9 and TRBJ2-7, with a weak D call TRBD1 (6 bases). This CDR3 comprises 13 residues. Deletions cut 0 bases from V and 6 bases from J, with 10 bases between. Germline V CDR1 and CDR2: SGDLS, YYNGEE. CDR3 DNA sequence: TGTGCCAGCAGCGTAGGGCAGGGGCGCGAGCAGTACTTC. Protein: CASSVGQGREQYF.

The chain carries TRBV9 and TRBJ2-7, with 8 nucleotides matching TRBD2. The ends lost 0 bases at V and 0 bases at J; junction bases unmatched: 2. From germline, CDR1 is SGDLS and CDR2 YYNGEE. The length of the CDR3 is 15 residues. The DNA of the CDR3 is TGTGCCAGCAGCGTAGCGGGGGGGGCCTCCTACGAGCAGTACTTC. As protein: CASSVAGGASYEQYF. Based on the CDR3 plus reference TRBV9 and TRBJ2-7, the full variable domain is DSGVTQTPKHLITATGQRVTLRCSPRSGDLSVYWYQQSLDQGLQFLIQYYNGEERAKGNILERFSAQQFPDLHSELNLSSLELGDSALYFCASSVAGGASYEQYFGPGTRLTVT.

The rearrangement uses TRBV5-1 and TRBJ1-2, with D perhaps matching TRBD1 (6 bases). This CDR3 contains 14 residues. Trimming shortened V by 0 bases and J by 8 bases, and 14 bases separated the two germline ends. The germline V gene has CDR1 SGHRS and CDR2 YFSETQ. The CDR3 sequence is CASSLAAGAEGYTF. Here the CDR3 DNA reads TGCGCCAGCAGCTTGGCCGCAGGGGCAGAGGGCTACACCTTC.

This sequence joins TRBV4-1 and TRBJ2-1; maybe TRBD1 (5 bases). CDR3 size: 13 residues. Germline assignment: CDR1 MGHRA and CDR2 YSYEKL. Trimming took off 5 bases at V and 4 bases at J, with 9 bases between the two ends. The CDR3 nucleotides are TGCGCCAGCAGCAGGGGCACTTACAATGAGCAGTTCTTC. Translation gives CASSRGTYNEQFF.

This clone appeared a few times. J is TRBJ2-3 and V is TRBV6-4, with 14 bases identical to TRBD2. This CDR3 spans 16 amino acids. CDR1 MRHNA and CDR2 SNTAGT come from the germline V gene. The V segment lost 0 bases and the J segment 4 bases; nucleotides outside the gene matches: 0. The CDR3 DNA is TGTGCCAGCAGTGACTCGACTAGCGGGGGGGCAGATACGCAGTATTTT. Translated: CASSDSTSGGADTQYF.